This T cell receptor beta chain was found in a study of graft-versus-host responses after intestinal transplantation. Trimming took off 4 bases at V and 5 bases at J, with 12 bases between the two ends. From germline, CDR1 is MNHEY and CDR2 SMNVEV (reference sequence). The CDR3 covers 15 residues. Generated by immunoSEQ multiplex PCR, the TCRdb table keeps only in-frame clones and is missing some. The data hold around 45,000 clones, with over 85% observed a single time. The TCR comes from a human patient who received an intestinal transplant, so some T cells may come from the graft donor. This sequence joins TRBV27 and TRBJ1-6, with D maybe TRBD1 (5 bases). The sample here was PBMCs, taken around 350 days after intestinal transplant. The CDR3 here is CASSSRGRDNSPLHF. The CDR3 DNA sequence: TGTGCCAGCAGTTCGCGGGGCAGGGATAATTCACCCCTCCACTTT.